This T cell receptor beta chain emerged from a study of OX40 agonist ivuxolimab in advanced cancers. Data came from immunoSEQ multiplex PCR; TCRdb stores just in-frame clones and leaves some out. The sample contains about 61,000 clones, over 75% of which appear only once. Note on this clone: Its antigen is undetermined.

V was cut by 1 base and J by 4 bases, with 4 bases left in between. Germline-derived CDR1 and CDR2 are SNHLY and FYNNEI. CDR3 length: 13 amino acids. Points from the study as a whole: More expanded clones were found, on average, in CD8+ than in CD4+ T cells.

Sample: CD4+ or CD8+ T cells sorted from blood, taken in a trial of the OX40 agonist ivuxolimab. V is TRBV2 and J is TRBJ2-2; no firm D call. The clonotype originates from an adult with an advanced solid tumor such as melanoma, head and neck, liver or kidney cancer. The CDR3 is CASSEGPTGELFF. CDR3 DNA: TGTGCCAGCAGTGAAGGGCCCACCGGGGAGCTGTTTTTT.